What follows is one T cell receptor (beta chain) and its context. As handled by the study authors: Nucleated cell counts were estimated from reference gene primer amplification. Method: immunoSEQ multiplex PCR; TCRdb's copy keeps in-frame clones and lacks some. The V and J calls and clone size were taken over from that table, and D and trimming were inferred from the DNA. Of 200,000 or so clones listed, 89% are singletons. The germline CDR1 and CDR2 sequences are MNHNS and SASEGT. This CDR3 region has 14 residues. J was trimmed by 7 bases and V by 3 bases; bases with no gene match: 4. These data originate in a study of blood T cell repertoires in COVID-19. Adults between roughly 18 and 90 years of age took part from about two dozen US areas. Each participant's cohort was designated according to participant-reported clinical history.

The rearrangement joins TRBV6-1 to TRBJ1-5; 9 nucleotides match TRBD1. The sequencing input was PBMCs or T cells enriched from blood (not recorded which). This receptor was identified in a young woman who had recovered from COVID-19. CDR3 in amino acids: CASSEGQGKQPQHF. CDR3 DNA: TGTGCCAGCAGTGAGGGACAGGGAAAACAGCCCCAGCATTTT.